These 32 T cell receptor beta chains were all obtained from the same sample, sequenced in a study of control samples from healthy donors and cancer patients. TCRdb's table, derived via immunoSEQ multiplex PCR, lists solely in-frame clones and lacks some. The repertoire includes more than 35,000 clones, about four fifths of them detected once, and around a fifth sits in the top ten. The specimen was PBMCs. The receptors here all came from a woman aged 55-70 years with lung cancer.

The V gene is TRBV6-5, the J gene TRBJ1-1, with D uncertain. Trimming removed 2 bases from V and 0 bases from J, with 10 bases in between. This CDR3 region has 15 residues. Germline CDR1 MNHEY, CDR2 SVGAGI. The CDR3: CASSYHSSMNTEAFF. The CDR3 nucleotides read TGTGCCAGCAGTTACCATTCATCTATGAACACTGAAGCTTTCTTT.

This clone was found a few times. V is TRBV2 and J is TRBJ1-1, with D possibly matching TRBD1 (5 bases). This CDR3 has 12 residues. The germline V gene has CDR1 SNHLY and CDR2 FYNNEI. With 6 bases removed from V and 4 bases from J, the gap between germline ends came to 9 bases. The CDR3 here is CASRPGGTEAFF. As DNA, the CDR3 is TGTGCCAGCAGGCCGGGGGGCACTGAAGCTTTCTTT.

The rearrangement uses TRBV4-3 and TRBJ1-6, with TRBD1 matching 7 bases. CDR3 length: 16 residues. The germline V gene has CDR1 LGHNA and CDR2 YSLEER. With 1 base clipped from V and 11 bases from J, the junction kept 11 bases outside the gene matches. For the CDR3, the DNA is TGCGCCAGCAGCCAAGCTACCCCACAGGGGAGGACACCCCTCCACTTT. Encoded protein: CASSQATPQGRTPLHF.

The rearrangement joins TRBV7-9 to TRBJ1-1; no clear D. Germline assignment: CDR1 SEHNR and CDR2 FQNEAQ (reference sequence). The CDR3 sequence is 13 residues long. The V gene lost 5 bases and the J gene lost 7 bases, with 14 bases spanning the gap. CDR3 residues: CASSPTLAGEAFF. The CDR3 DNA follows: TGTGCCAGCAGCCCTACCCTTGCGGGTGAAGCTTTCTTT.

V is TRBV10-3 and J is TRBJ2-1; 11 bases are shared with TRBD1. The germline V gene has CDR1 ENHRY and CDR2 SYGVKD. The CDR3 is 13 residues long. After removal of 8 bases from V and 7 bases from J, the junction contained 4 bases not matched to a gene. In nucleotides, the CDR3 is TGTGCCATCCTTGGGACAGGGGGGAATGAGCAGTTCTTC. Amino acid sequence: CAILGTGGNEQFF.

V is TRBV18 and J is TRBJ2-7; the match to TRBD1 covers 10 bases. The CDR3 runs to 16 residues. Germline lookup yields CDR1 KGHSH and CDR2 LQKENI. The junction had 9 bases not matched to a gene; V was cut back by 2 bases and J by 5 bases. CDR3 nucleotide sequence: TGTGCCAGCTCACCATTTGCGGGACAGGGGAACCACGAGCAGTACTTC. It specifies CASSPFAGQGNHEQYF.

In its sample, this clone was seen once. The chain uses TRBV5-4 and TRBJ1-2; 8 positions match TRBD1. Germline V lookup: CDR1 SGHNT, CDR2 YYREEE (reference sequence). The V segment lost 3 bases and the J segment 8 bases; nucleotides outside the gene matches: 6. This CDR3 comprises 13 residues. This CDR3 is CASSSMGQAGYTF. The CDR3 region has the DNA TGTGCCAGCAGCTCAATGGGACAGGCCGGCTACACCTTC.

The V gene is TRBV5-5, the J gene TRBJ2-7, with D tentatively TRBD1 or TRBD2 (6 bases each). Germline V lookup: CDR1 SGHKS, CDR2 YYEKEE (reference sequence). The CDR3 spans 13 residues. V shed 2 bases and J shed 6 bases, with 12 bases lying between them. The CDR3 loop reads CASSFVPGAEQYF. Here the CDR3 DNA reads TGTGCCAGCAGCTTTGTTCCGGGGGCCGAGCAGTACTTC.

This chain uses TRBV3-1 (or the pseudogene TRBV3-2) with TRBJ1-2; perhaps TRBD1 as D (5 bases). The germline V gene has CDR1 LGHDT and CDR2 YNNKEL (reference sequence). Trimming cost V 2 bases and J 8 bases, with 15 bases left between them. This CDR3 has 14 residues. The CDR3 nucleotides are TGTGCCAGCAGCCAATGGGGACCTCGCGGAGGCTACACCTTC. Its translation is CASSQWGPRGGYTF.

The chain links TRBV23-1 to TRBJ1-5; D might be TRBD1 (6 bases). TRBV23-1 is flagged as an ORF with uncertain function. Trimming cost V 11 bases and J 5 bases, with 22 bases left between them. The CDR3 is 15 residues long. The CDR3 protein is CADRSGRPGDQPQHF. The CDR3, as DNA: TGCGCCGACCGATCTGGACGACCAGGGGATCAGCCCCAGCATTTT.

The genes are TRBV15 and TRBJ1-4; D ambiguous. This CDR3 is built from 15 residues. V lost 0 bases, J lost 5 bases, and 10 bases lay in between. Germline-derived CDR1 and CDR2 are LNHNV and YYDKDF (reference sequence). Here the CDR3 reads CATSREGLPNEKLFF. For the CDR3, the DNA is TGTGCCACCAGCAGAGAAGGATTACCAAATGAAAAACTGTTTTTT. Full variable domain (missing parts from reference TRBV15 and TRBJ1-4): DAMVIQNPRYQVTQFGKPVTLSCSQTLNHNVMYWYQQKSSQAPKLLFHYYDKDFNNEADTPDNFQSRRPNTSFCFLDIRSPGLGDTAMYLCATSREGLPNEKLFFGSGTQLSVL.

The V call is TRBV5-8, the J call TRBJ2-6; D is perhaps TRBD2 (6 bases). Looked up from germline, CDR1 is SGHTS and CDR2 is YDEGEE. The CDR3 length is 15 residues. Trimming took off 5 bases at V and 0 bases at J, with 9 bases between the two ends. CDR3 nucleotide sequence: TGTGCCAGCAGGGGAGGTAGCTCTGGGGCCAACGTCCTGACTTTC. Protein: CASRGGSSGANVLTF. The full variable domain, its missing parts supplied by reference TRBV5-8 and TRBJ2-6, is EAGVTQSPTHLIKTRGQQATLRCSPISGHTSVYWYQQALGLGLQFLLWYDEGEERNRGNFPPRFSGRQFPNYSSELNVNALELEDSALYLCASRGGSSGANVLTFGAGSRLTVL.

This chain uses TRBV6-1 with TRBJ2-3; D is uncertain. CDR1 MNHNS and CDR2 SASEGT come from the germline V gene. V lost 3 bases and J lost 3, with 10 bases in between. This CDR3 is built from 14 residues. CDR3 DNA: TGTGCCAGCAGTGATGGGTGGTCGACAGATACGCAGTATTTT. Its translation is CASSDGWSTDTQYF.

This chain uses TRBV5-1 with TRBJ2-2; 8 bases are shared with TRBD1. The CDR3 is 16 residues long. After removal of 3 bases from V and 5 bases from J, the junction contained 9 bases not matched to a gene. Germline V CDR1 and CDR2: SGHRS, YFSETQ. CDR3 DNA: TGCGCCAGCAGCTCGGATCAGGGGGCCGTTACCGGGGAGCTGTTTTTT. This codes for CASSSDQGAVTGELFF.

The chain uses TRBV19 and TRBJ2-2; 12 bases are a match to TRBD2. Trimming cost V 5 bases and J 8 bases; bases outside gene matches: 6. The CDR3 runs to 15 residues. The V gene's germline CDR1 is LNHDA and CDR2 SQIVND (reference sequence). This CDR3 is CASSPTSGSAGELFF. CDR3 DNA sequence: TGTGCCAGTAGTCCGACTAGCGGGAGTGCTGGGGAGCTGTTTTTT.

This clone appeared a few times. Other DNA variants within this sample encode the same CDR3. The chain recombines TRBV5-1 with TRBJ1-1; no reliable D call. CDR3 length equals 13 residues. Germline lookup yields CDR1 SGHRS and CDR2 YFSETQ. The ends were cut back, 0 bases at V and 2 bases at J, with 5 bases in the middle. The CDR3 spells CASSLELNTEAFF. The CDR3 DNA sequence: TGCGCCAGCAGCTTGGAACTCAACACTGAAGCTTTCTTT.

J is TRBJ1-4 and V is TRBV11-2; D gene unclear. CDR3 length: 13 amino acids. Looked up from germline, CDR1 is SGHAT and CDR2 is FQNNGV. V was trimmed by 3 bases and J by 8 bases, leaving 10 bases between them. CDR3 sequence: CASSFVAREKLFF. CDR3 sequence (DNA): TGTGCCAGCAGCTTCGTCGCTAGGGAAAAACTGTTTTTT.

The chain carries TRBV18 and TRBJ2-7; D remains ambiguous. CDR1 and CDR2 from the germline V gene are KGHSH and LQKENI. There are 12 residues in the CDR3. With 6 bases removed from V and 2 bases from J, the gap between germline ends came to 8 bases. CDR3 nucleotide sequence: TGTGCCAGCTCTCCGGAACCCTACGAGCAGTACTTC. Residues: CASSPEPYEQYF.

In this sample, this clone turned up a few times. This rearrangement joins TRBV9 to TRBJ1-1, with 9 nucleotides matching TRBD1. From germline, CDR1 is SGDLS and CDR2 YYNGEE. The CDR3 contains 13 residues. With V trimmed by 2 bases and J by 12 bases, 8 bases remained unmatched. DNA of the CDR3: TGTGCCAGCAGCGTCGACGGGACAGGGATAACTTTCTTT. This translates into CASSVDGTGITFF.

This chain joins TRBV7-2 and TRBJ2-5, with TRBD2 matching 8 bases. This CDR3 contains 15 residues. Per the germline V gene, CDR1 is SGHTA and CDR2 is FQGNSA. J lost 4 bases, V lost 5 bases, and 9 bases had no gene match. Written as DNA, the CDR3 is TGTGCCAGCAGCCCTACTAGCGGAGCGGGAGAGACCCAGTACTTC. Its translation: CASSPTSGAGETQYF.

V and J are TRBV4-1 and TRBJ1-2; D is uncertain. In germline, CDR1 is MGHRA, CDR2 YSYEKL. V lost 3 bases and J 3 bases, leaving 8 bases between the germline ends. CDR3 size: 13 residues. The CDR3 DNA follows: TGCGCCAGCAGCCATCCGGGAGACTATGGCTACACCTTC. Translation: CASSHPGDYGYTF.

The J gene is TRBJ1-6, the V gene TRBV27, with a tentative D call TRBD1 (5 bases). V was cut by 6 bases and J by 0 bases, with 12 bases left in between. Germline V CDR1 and CDR2: MNHEY, SMNVEV (reference sequence). This CDR3 region has 16 residues. CDR3 bases: TGTGCCAGCAGCTCAGGGTTAAGCTCCTATAATTCACCCCTCCACTTT. Translated, it gives CASSSGLSSYNSPLHF.

The CDR3 reads CASSGQGGTTNTGELFF. The DNA of the CDR3 is TGCGCCAGCTCGGGACAGGGGGGCACAACGAACACCGGGGAGCTGTTTTTT. The chain couples TRBV5-1 to TRBJ2-2, with 11 bases identical to TRBD1. The V segment lost 7 bases and the J segment 0 bases; nucleotides outside the gene matches: 8. CDR1 and CDR2 from the germline V gene are SGHRS and YFSETQ. The CDR3 extends over 17 amino acids.

This rearrangement joins TRBV19 to TRBJ1-5; 9 bases align to TRBD1. Germline CDR1 reads LNHDA; CDR2 reads SQIVND (reference sequence). With V trimmed by 3 bases and J by 5 bases, 11 bases remained unmatched. The CDR3 is 17 residues long. CDR3 loop: CASSITPGTGIDQPQHF. DNA for the CDR3: TGTGCCAGTAGTATTACCCCCGGGACAGGGATCGATCAGCCCCAGCATTTT.

The CDR3 DNA sequence: TGTGCCAGCAGCCAAGGGGGGTTGACTGAAGCTTTCTTT. Translation gives CASSQGGLTEAFF. The rearrangement joins TRBV3-1 (or the pseudogene TRBV3-2) to TRBJ1-1, with D perhaps TRBD1 (5 bases). V lost 1 base and J 5 bases, leaving 8 bases between the germline ends. The germline CDR1 and CDR2 sequences are LGHDT and YNNKEL (reference sequence). The CDR3 contains 13 residues.

V is TRBV11-1 and J is TRBJ1-2; 10 positions agree with TRBD1. CDR1 SGHAT and CDR2 FQDESV come from the germline V gene (reference sequence). The CDR3 length is 15 residues. Trimming took 3 bases from V and 4 from J; bases not matched to a gene: 5. The CDR3 region is CASSLKGTGAYGYTF. CDR3 nucleotides: TGTGCCAGCAGCTTGAAAGGGACAGGGGCCTATGGCTACACCTTC.

This clone was detected a few times. The chain joins TRBV29-1 to TRBJ1-1; TRBD1 aligns across 7 bases. This CDR3 contains 11 residues. Germline V gene sequence: CDR1 SQVTM, CDR2 ANQGSEA. V was clipped by 7 bases and J by 3 bases; unmatched bases: 2. CDR3 protein: CSADRDTEAFF. The CDR3 coding sequence is TGCAGCGCAGACAGGGACACTGAAGCTTTCTTT. Together with reference TRBV29-1 and TRBJ1-1, the CDR3 gives the full variable domain: SAVISQKPSRDICQRGTSLTIQCQVDSQVTMMFWYRQQPGQSLTLIATANQGSEATYESGFVIDKFPISRPNLTFSTLTVSNMSPEDSSIYLCSADRDTEAFFGQGTRLTVV.

This clone came up once. The rearrangement uses TRBV5-1 and TRBJ1-4; D gene unclear. The CDR3 has 17 amino acids. Germline-derived CDR1 and CDR2 are SGHRS and YFSETQ. V lost 0 bases and J lost 0, with 12 bases in between. CDR3 sequence reads: CASSLGVGIATNEKLFF. CDR3 bases: TGCGCCAGCAGCTTGGGAGTCGGGATCGCAACTAATGAAAAACTGTTTTTT. Based on the CDR3 plus reference TRBV5-1 and TRBJ1-4, the full variable domain is KAGVTQTPRYLIKTRGQQVTLSCSPISGHRSVSWYQQTPGQGLQFLFEYFSETQRNKGNFPGRFSGRQFSNSRSEMNVSTLELGDSALYLCASSLGVGIATNEKLFFGSGTQLSVL.

The chain is built from TRBV5-1 and TRBJ1-2; D gene ambiguous. Germline V gene sequence: CDR1 SGHRS, CDR2 YFSETQ. This CDR3 has 14 amino acids. Between the trimmed V and J ends, which lost 2 bases and 3 bases, there was a span of 11 bases. The chain's CDR3 is CASSLGPGDYGYTF. As DNA, the CDR3 is TGCGCCAGCAGCTTAGGACCCGGCGACTATGGCTACACCTTC.

A few counts support this clone. The V and J genes are TRBV6-5 and TRBJ1-1, with D perhaps matching TRBD1 (5 bases). CDR1 MNHEY and CDR2 SVGAGI come from the germline V gene. The CDR3 is 13 residues long. Trimming removed 4 bases from V and 4 bases from J, with 10 bases in between. Written as DNA, the CDR3 is TGTGCCAGCAGTTCCACAGGTCTCACTGAAGCTTTCTTT. Amino acid sequence: CASSSTGLTEAFF.

Comment on this clone: In the same sample, other DNA sequences code for this CDR3. The chain combines TRBV12-3 or TRBV12-4 with TRBJ1-2; D gene ambiguous. CDR3 length: 11 residues. Trimming pared 4 bases from V and 5 bases from J, leaving 5 bases between. The CDR3 protein is CASSSRYGYTF. In DNA form, the CDR3 reads TGTGCCAGCAGTTCCCGGTATGGCTACACCTTC.

The rearrangement joins TRBV27 to TRBJ1-4; D is ambiguous. Trimming took off 4 bases at V and 8 bases at J, with 20 bases between the two ends. Germline CDR1 and CDR2: MNHEY and SMNVEV (reference sequence). The CDR3 length is 16 residues. CDR3 nucleotides: TGTGCCAGCAGTTCTCCAGACCCCACAAGACGGGAAAAACTGTTTTTT. It specifies CASSSPDPTRREKLFF.